This T cell receptor beta chain was identified in a study of tumor and adjacent non-tumor tissue in lung cancer. As for the study in general: Each sample yielded approximately 4 million productive TCRbeta reads on average.

A modified ARM-PCR protocol with three rounds of nested PCR amplified TCRbeta. TCRdb passed the multiplex PCR reads through MiXCR, listing each CDR3 protein once. Of around 79,000 distinct CDR3 sequences listed, around 77% are singletons. CDR3 length equals 17 residues. CDR1 is LGHNA, CDR2 YNFKEQ, per germline. The template was RNA from unsorted bulk tissue. This clonotype was detected only once. The junction and the germline gene differ at one end; a read error may be behind it. V is TRBV4-2 and J is TRBJ2-7, with 10 bases lining up with TRBD2. The TCR originated in a woman aged 40 to 55 with non-small cell lung cancer. Sequenced: lung tumor tissue. CDR3 DNA: TGTGCCAGCAGCCAAGCGCAACTAGCGGGGTCCTCCTACGCGCAGTACTTC. Residues: CASSQAQLAGSSYAQYF.